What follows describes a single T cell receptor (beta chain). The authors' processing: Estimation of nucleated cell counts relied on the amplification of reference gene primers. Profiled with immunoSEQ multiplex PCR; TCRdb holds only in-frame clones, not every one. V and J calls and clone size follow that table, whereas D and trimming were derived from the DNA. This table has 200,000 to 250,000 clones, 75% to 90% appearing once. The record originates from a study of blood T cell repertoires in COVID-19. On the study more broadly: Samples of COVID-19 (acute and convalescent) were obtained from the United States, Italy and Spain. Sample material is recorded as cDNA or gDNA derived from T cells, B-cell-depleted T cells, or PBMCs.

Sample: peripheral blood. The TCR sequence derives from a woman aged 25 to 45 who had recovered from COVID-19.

CDR3 sequence reads: CAEQSTTGNTIYF. In DNA form, the CDR3 reads TGTGCCGAACAGAGCACAACCGGAAACACCATATATTTT. The chain uses TRBV7-2 and TRBJ1-3, with D unclear. The length of the CDR3 is 13 residues. Germline CDR1 SGHTA, CDR2 FQGNSA. The germline V and J ends were trimmed by 11 bases and 4 bases, with 15 bases remaining between them. The full variable domain, rest sourced from reference TRBV7-2 and TRBJ1-3, is GAGVSQSPSNKVTEKGKDVELRCDPISGHTALYWYRQSLGQGLEFLIYFQGNSAPDKSGLPSDRFSAERTGGSVSTLTIQRTQQEDSAVYLCAEQSTTGNTIYFGEGSWLTVV.